The 27 T cell receptor beta chains given below trace back to one sample, sequenced in a study of T cells after yellow fever vaccination. TCRdb redid the calling of the 5' RACE reads with MiXCR, one entry per CDR3 protein. Of just under 600,000 distinct CDR3 sequences listed, roughly 14% are singletons. The sample in question was PBMCs, obtained on the day of the yellow fever booster vaccination. The source of these receptors is a man aged 30-40 years who received the YFV17D yellow fever vaccine.

This clonotype appeared a few times. The chain links TRBV7-6 to TRBJ2-5; either TRBD1 or TRBD2 may fit D (5 bases each). Germline loops: CDR1 SGHVS, CDR2 FNYEAQ. This CDR3 is 13 amino acids long. V was shortened by 6 bases and J by 5 bases, with 13 bases between the two germline ends. CDR3 loop: CASSKGTWETQYF. The CDR3 DNA reads TGTGCCAGCAGTAAAGGGACGTGGGAGACCCAGTACTTC.

The sample holds a few counts of this clonotype. V usage is TRBV5-5 and J usage is TRBJ2-7, with D unresolved. The CDR3 has 14 amino acids. CDR1 and CDR2 from the germline V gene are SGHKS and YYEKEE (reference sequence). V gave up 6 bases and J gave up 12 bases, with 25 bases separating them. The CDR3 reads CASTLSPLERSRYF. The CDR3 bases are TGTGCCAGCACCCTGAGTCCCTTGGAGAGGAGTCGGTACTTC.

This clonotype was recorded a few times. The V gene is TRBV27, the J gene TRBJ1-5; perhaps TRBD1 as D (5 bases). Trimming pared 6 bases from V and 2 bases from J, leaving 23 bases between. Per germline, CDR1 MNHEY and CDR2 SMNVEV (reference sequence). This CDR3 is 18 amino acids long. The CDR3 sequence: CASRKWQAGGEGNQPQHF. The DNA of the CDR3 is TGTGCCAGCAGGAAGTGGCAGGCTGGGGGGGAGGGCAATCAGCCCCAGCATTTT.

The table lists this clonotype with many counts. The rearrangement links TRBV6-4 to TRBJ1-1, with D unresolved. Germline V gene lookup returns CDR1 MRHNA and CDR2 SNTAGT. This CDR3 contains 14 residues. The V end lost 0 bases, the J end lost 1 base, and 6 bases lay between the germline ends. The CDR3 is CASSDSAGNTEAFF. The CDR3 DNA is TGTGCCAGCAGTGACTCGGCCGGGAACACTGAAGCTTTCTTT.

There are many counts of this clonotype. This rearrangement joins TRBV12-3 or TRBV12-4 to TRBJ1-5; the D is unclear. Trimming pared 5 bases from V and 7 bases from J, leaving 9 bases between. This CDR3 is 12 amino acids long. The CDR3 nucleotides are TGTGCCAGCAGTGGAATTGGGCAGCCCCAGCATTTT. The encoded protein is CASSGIGQPQHF.

This rearrangement joins TRBV4-3 to TRBJ1-2; perhaps TRBD1 as D (5 bases). Germline loops: CDR1 LGHNA, CDR2 YSLEER. V shed 0 bases and J shed 6 bases, with 20 bases lying between them. CDR3 length equals 17 residues. The CDR3 sequence is CASSQDSGREGNHGYTF. CDR3 DNA: TGCGCCAGCAGCCAAGATAGTGGGAGAGAGGGGAATCATGGCTACACCTTC.

The chain employs TRBV7-3 and TRBJ1-6, with a weak D call TRBD1 (5 bases). Trimming cost V 6 bases and J 5 bases, with 11 bases left between them. This CDR3 has 14 residues. CDR1 SGHTA and CDR2 FQGTGA come from the germline V gene. CDR3 residues: CASRSGTHNSPLHF. The CDR3 nucleotides are TGTGCCAGCAGGTCAGGGACCCATAATTCACCCCTCCACTTT.

This clonotype was counted ten times or more. The chain uses TRBV20-1 and TRBJ2-3; 8 nucleotides align to TRBD2. Unmatched junction bases numbered 0, after V lost 3 bases and J lost 1 base. Germline V lookup: CDR1 DFQATT, CDR2 SNEGSKA (reference sequence). The CDR3 contains 13 residues. CDR3: CSARTSGTDTQYF. CDR3 bases: TGCAGTGCTAGGACTAGCGGCACAGATACGCAGTATTTT.

This chain connects TRBV7-9 to TRBJ2-2; either TRBD1 or TRBD2 may supply D (5 bases each). CDR3 length: 15 residues. Trimming removed 5 bases at V and 6 bases at J, with 16 bases between. CDR1 SEHNR and CDR2 FQNEAQ come from the germline V gene (reference sequence). CDR3 loop: CASSPLGRGAGELFF. For the CDR3, the DNA is TGTGCCAGCAGCCCCCTAGGCCGAGGGGCCGGGGAGCTGTTTTTT.

The V gene is TRBV29-1, the J gene TRBJ2-5; D is possibly TRBD2 (6 bases). V gave up 3 bases and J gave up 8 bases, with 16 bases separating them. Germline CDR1 SQVTM, CDR2 ANQGSEA. The CDR3 has 13 residues. The CDR3 DNA reads as TGCAGCGTTGACGTGGGATGGAGGGGTACCCAGTACTTC. Its translation is CSVDVGWRGTQYF.

In this sample, this clonotype turned up a few times. This chain uses TRBV7-2 with TRBJ2-5; possible D gene TRBD1, 7 bases. V shed 5 bases and J shed 5 bases, with 15 bases lying between them. The CDR3 is made up of 14 amino acids. From germline, CDR1 is SGHTA and CDR2 FQGNSA. The CDR3 sequence: CASSQGGALETQYF. Written as DNA, the CDR3 is TGTGCCAGCAGCCAGGGGGGCGCGTTGGAGACCCAGTACTTC. The full variable domain, in which reference TRBV7-2 and TRBJ2-5 provide the parts outside the CDR3, is GAGVSQSPSNKVTEKGKDVELRCDPISGHTALYWYRQSLGQGLEFLIYFQGNSAPDKSGLPSDRFSAERTGGSVSTLTIQRTQQEDSAVYLCASSQGGALETQYFGPGTRLLVL.

This chain connects TRBV20-1 to TRBJ2-1; 12 bases agree with TRBD2. This CDR3 contains 15 residues. Germline loops: CDR1 DFQATT, CDR2 SNEGSKA (reference sequence). J lost 5 bases, V lost 6 bases, and 8 bases had no gene match. This CDR3 is CSAAGTSGWDNEQFF. The DNA for the CDR3 is TGCAGTGCCGCTGGGACTAGCGGGTGGGACAATGAGCAGTTCTTC.

V usage is TRBV29-1 and J usage is TRBJ2-1; 9 bases map to TRBD1. Germline CDR1 is SQVTM and CDR2 is ANQGSEA. The CDR3 length is 14 residues. CDR3: CSMSGTGLLGWQFF. For the CDR3, the DNA is TGCAGTATGTCCGGGACAGGGCTCCTCGGTTGGCAGTTCTTC.

This clonotype was recorded a few times. The chain employs TRBV29-1 and TRBJ2-5, with D unresolved. Trimming took off 5 bases at V and 5 bases at J, with 12 bases between the two ends. Germline CDR1 SQVTM, CDR2 ANQGSEA. The CDR3 consists of 12 residues. The CDR3 spells CSVSAGRETQYF. CDR3 bases: TGCAGCGTTAGCGCCGGCCGGGAGACCCAGTACTTC.

The chain uses TRBV5-6 and TRBJ2-1, with D possibly being TRBD1 or TRBD2 (5 bases each). The CDR3 has 15 residues. CDR1 is SGHDT, CDR2 YYEEEE, per germline. Trimming left V 2 bases short and J 7 bases short, with 16 bases between. The CDR3 sequence: CASSLGLRGRNEQFF. The DNA for the CDR3 is TGTGCCAGCAGCTTAGGTTTGAGGGGTAGGAATGAGCAGTTCTTC.

This clonotype was seen a handful of times. This rearrangement joins TRBV27 to TRBJ2-1; perhaps TRBD2 as D (6 bases). V lost 3 bases and J lost 7, with 13 bases in between. Germline CDR1 is MNHEY and CDR2 is SMNVEV (reference sequence). This CDR3 region has 14 residues. CDR3 DNA: TGTGCCAGCAGTTTTCAGGGAGGAGCAAATGAGCAGTTCTTC. Protein sequence: CASSFQGGANEQFF.

V gene TRBV7-2 combines with J gene TRBJ1-1, with D unresolved. Per germline, CDR1 SGHTA and CDR2 FQGNSA. The CDR3 covers 13 residues. V was clipped by 1 base and J by 8 bases, with 11 bases between them. CDR3 region: CASSLEGSGEAFF. The CDR3 nucleotides read TGTGCCAGCAGCTTAGAGGGCTCGGGCGAAGCTTTCTTT.

The chain joins TRBV7-9 to TRBJ1-3; 7 bases are shared with TRBD1. The CDR3 totals 16 residues. Per the germline V gene, CDR1 is SEHNR and CDR2 is FQNEAQ (reference sequence). V dropped 4 bases and J dropped 2; count of bases not matched to a gene: 8. CDR3 nucleotide sequence: TGTGCCAGCAGCTGGACAACCGGGACAGCTGGAAACACCATATATTTT. Translated, it gives CASSWTTGTAGNTIYF.

This clonotype was observed a handful of times. This chain uses TRBV24-1 with TRBJ1-2; TRBD1 is a possible D gene (6 bases). Trimming removed 4 bases from V and 4 bases from J, with 12 bases in between. Germline CDR1 is KGHDR and CDR2 is SFDVKD. The CDR3 has 14 amino acids. CDR3 in DNA: TGTGCCACCAGTGACCTGGACAGAGCCTATGGCTACACCTTC. This translates into CATSDLDRAYGYTF.

The rearrangement links TRBV3-1 to TRBJ2-7; D is tentatively TRBD1 or TRBD2 (5 bases each). This CDR3 spans 13 amino acids. The germline V and J ends were trimmed by 1 base and 6 bases, with 10 bases remaining between them. Germline values: CDR1 LGHDT, CDR2 YNNKEL (reference sequence). CDR3 DNA: TGTGCCAGCAGCCAAGGGGTTGGGGGCGAGCAGTACTTC. Amino acids: CASSQGVGGEQYF.

The table lists this clonotype with a few counts. The CDR3 sequence: CASSVEAGEQYF. The CDR3 DNA follows: TGTGCCAGCAGCGTAGAGGCGGGGGAGCAGTACTTC. The chain employs TRBV9 and TRBJ2-7; D possibly corresponds to TRBD2 (6 bases). The V end lost 0 bases, the J end lost 7 bases, and 8 bases lay between the germline ends. CDR3 length: 12 residues. Germline V CDR1 and CDR2: SGDLS, YYNGEE.

This clonotype showed up just a few times. The chain uses TRBV10-3 and TRBJ2-5; 9 bases map to TRBD2. V shed 7 bases and J 1 base; nucleotides not matched to a gene: 7. Per the germline V gene, CDR1 is ENHRY and CDR2 is SYGVKD. This CDR3 is built from 15 residues. The CDR3 reads CAIKSAGGPQETQYF. CDR3 coding DNA: TGTGCCATCAAATCGGCGGGAGGGCCCCAAGAGACCCAGTACTTC.

This clonotype occurred a few times. V is TRBV12-3 or TRBV12-4 and J is TRBJ2-5, with TRBD2 as a possible D gene (6 bases). The V end lost 6 bases, the J end lost 7 bases, and 15 bases lay between the germline ends. The CDR3 consists of 13 residues. The CDR3 DNA follows: TGTGCCAGCAGCTCCAGCCGGGGGATGACCCAGTACTTC. Translated: CASSSSRGMTQYF.

V gene TRBV29-1 combines with J gene TRBJ2-1; the D gene is possibly TRBD2 (5 bases). Germline V gene lookup returns CDR1 SQVTM and CDR2 ANQGSEA. The CDR3 extends over 14 amino acids. V dropped 4 bases and J dropped 3 bases, with 13 bases sitting between them. CDR3 protein: CSVVAGASYNEQFF. In nucleotides, the CDR3 is TGCAGCGTTGTTGCGGGCGCGAGCTACAATGAGCAGTTCTTC.

The rearrangement joins TRBV18 to TRBJ2-7; 9 bases agree with TRBD1. Germline-derived CDR1 and CDR2 are KGHSH and LQKENI. The CDR3 totals 14 residues. V lost 3 bases, J lost 4 bases, and 4 bases stayed unmatched. CDR3 loop: CASSPWTGAYEQYF. As DNA, the CDR3 is TGTGCCAGCTCACCCTGGACAGGGGCGTACGAGCAGTACTTC.

The chain has TRBV7-6 and TRBJ2-7, with D perhaps TRBD2 (6 bases). Deletions cut 4 bases from V and 0 bases from J, with 19 bases between. Per the germline V gene, CDR1 is SGHVS and CDR2 is FNYEAQ. There are 17 residues in the CDR3. CDR3 nucleotides: TGTGCCAGCAGCTCCTTGGAGGGTGGCGGGCGCTCCTACGAGCAGTACTTC. Translating gives CASSSLEGGGRSYEQYF.

The chain combines TRBV27 with TRBJ2-1; 7 bases map to TRBD2. This CDR3 contains 15 residues. Germline assignment: CDR1 MNHEY and CDR2 SMNVEV (reference sequence). V lost 2 bases and J lost 6; bases outside the gene matches: 7. The CDR3 region has the DNA TGTGCCAGCAGTTTAGTTGGGGGAGGGCCCAATGAGCAGTTCTTC. Translation gives CASSLVGGGPNEQFF.